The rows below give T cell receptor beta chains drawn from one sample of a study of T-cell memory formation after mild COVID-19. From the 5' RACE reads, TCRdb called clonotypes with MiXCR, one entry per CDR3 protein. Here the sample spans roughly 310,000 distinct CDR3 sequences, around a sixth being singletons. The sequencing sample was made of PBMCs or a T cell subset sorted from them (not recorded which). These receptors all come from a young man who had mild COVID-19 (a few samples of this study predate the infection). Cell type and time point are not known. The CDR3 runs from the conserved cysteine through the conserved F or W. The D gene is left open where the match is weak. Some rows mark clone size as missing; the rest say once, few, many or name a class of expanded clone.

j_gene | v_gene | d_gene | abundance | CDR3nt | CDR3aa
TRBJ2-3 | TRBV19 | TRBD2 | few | TGTGCCAGTAGTGTCCTGGGACTAGCGGCCCCAGATACGCAGTATTTT | CASSVLGLAAPDTQYF
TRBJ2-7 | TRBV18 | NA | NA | TGTGCCAGCGCTCCCGGGACGGGCGCCTACGAGCAGTACTTC | CASAPGTGAYEQYF
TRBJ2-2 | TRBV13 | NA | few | TGTGCCAGCAGCCTATTTGGGGTGCCAACCGGGGAGCTGTTTTTT | CASSLFGVPTGELFF
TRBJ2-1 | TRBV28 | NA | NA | TGTGCCAGCATTCCTACAGGTCGGCGGGGTCGCGAGCAGTTCTTC | CASIPTGRRGREQFF
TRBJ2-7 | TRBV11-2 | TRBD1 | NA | TGTGCCAGCAGCCCTAGGGGACAGGGGAACTCCTACGAGCAGTACTTC | CASSPRGQGNSYEQYF
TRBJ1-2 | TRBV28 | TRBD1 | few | TGTGCCAGCAGGCCGGGACAGGGAGGTCGCTACACCTTC | CASRPGQGGRYTF
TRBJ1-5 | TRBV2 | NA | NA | TGTGCCAGCCGACAGGCAGAAAATCAGCCCCAGCATTTT | CASRQAENQPQHF
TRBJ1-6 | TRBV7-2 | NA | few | TGTGCCAGCAGCTTAGCGAGCAGGGGATCTAATTCACCCCTCCACTTT | CASSLASRGSNSPLHF
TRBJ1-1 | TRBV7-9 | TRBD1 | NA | TGTGCCAGCAGATTAACAGGGGGGCCTTACACTGAAGCTTTCTTT | CASRLTGGPYTEAFF
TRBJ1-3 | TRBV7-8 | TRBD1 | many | TGTGCCAGCAGCTCGGGACAGAGAGGGAACACCATATATTTT | CASSSGQRGNTIYF
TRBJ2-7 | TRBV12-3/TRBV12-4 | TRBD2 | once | TGTGCCAGCAGTCCCTCTCCGGGACTAGCGGGCTACGAGCAGTACTTC | CASSPSPGLAGYEQYF
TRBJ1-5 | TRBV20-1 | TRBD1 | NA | TGCAGTGCCGCGAACAGGGGGGGAGGCAATCAGCCCCAGCATTTT | CSAANRGGGNQPQHF
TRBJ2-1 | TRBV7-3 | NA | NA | TGTGCCAGCAGCTTGGTTTTCGGGGCATACAATGAGCAGTTCTTC | CASSLVFGAYNEQFF
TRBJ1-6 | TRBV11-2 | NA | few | TGTGCCAGCAGAGCACAGGGTAGTGGACCCCTCCACTTT | CASRAQGSGPLHF
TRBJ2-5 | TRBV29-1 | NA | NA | TGCAGCGTTGATGGCTTTACGGCTCAAGAGACCCAGTACTTC | CSVDGFTAQETQYF
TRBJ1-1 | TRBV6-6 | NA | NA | TGTGCCAGCAGTTACTCTTTGACACAGAACACTGAAGCTTTCTTT | CASSYSLTQNTEAFF
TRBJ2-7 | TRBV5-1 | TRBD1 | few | TGCGCCAGCAGCTTGGGACAGGGGGCGAAAGACTACGAGCAGTACTTC | CASSLGQGAKDYEQYF
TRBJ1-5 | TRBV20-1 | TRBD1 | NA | TGCAGTGCTAGAAAACCGGGACAGGGAAATCAGCCCCAGCATTTT | CSARKPGQGNQPQHF
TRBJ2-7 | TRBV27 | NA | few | TGTGCCAGCAGTTTTGGTCCGTCCTACGAGCAGTACTTC | CASSFGPSYEQYF
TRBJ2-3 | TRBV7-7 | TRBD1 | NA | TGTGCTAGCAGCCCCGGGACAGGGGACCCAGATACGCAGTATTTT | CASSPGTGDPDTQYF
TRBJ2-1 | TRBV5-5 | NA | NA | TGTGCCAGCACCTTGAAGGGAAACGAGCAGTTCTTC | CASTLKGNEQFF
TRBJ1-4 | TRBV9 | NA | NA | TGTGCCAGCAGCGGTGGGGGGGCGTATGAAAAACTGTTTTTT | CASSGGGAYEKLFF
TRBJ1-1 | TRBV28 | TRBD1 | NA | TGTGCCAGCACTTCGACAGGGCTGAACACTGAAGCTTTCTTT | CASTSTGLNTEAFF
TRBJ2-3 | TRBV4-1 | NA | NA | TGCGCCAGCAGCCAACAGGACCTCATCAGCACAGATACGCAGTATTTT | CASSQQDLISTDTQYF
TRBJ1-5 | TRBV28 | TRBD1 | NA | TGTGCCAGCAGACGTACAGGGGTAAGGTCCAGTAATCAGCCCCAGCATTTT | CASRRTGVRSSNQPQHF
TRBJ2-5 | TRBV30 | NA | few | TGTGCCTGGAGTCCGGCAGGGCGGAAGACCCAGTACTTC | CAWSPAGRKTQYF
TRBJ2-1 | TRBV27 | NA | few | TGTGCCAGCAGTTGGGGGGCCTCCTACAATGAGCAGTTCTTC | CASSWGASYNEQFF
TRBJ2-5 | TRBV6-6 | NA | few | TGTGCCAGCAGTCATCGCGGAACCCAGTACTTC | CASSHRGTQYF
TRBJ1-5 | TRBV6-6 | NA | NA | TGTGCCGTTCAGACGGGCAATCAGCCCCAGCATTTT | CAVQTGNQPQHF
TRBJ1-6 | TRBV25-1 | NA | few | TGTGCCAGCAGTGAGTATAGGGGCAGAGTAAATTCACCCCTCCACTTT | CASSEYRGRVNSPLHF
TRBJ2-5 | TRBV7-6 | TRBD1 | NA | TGTGCCAGCAGCTTTCTCACGACAGGGGAAGAGACCCAGTACTTC | CASSFLTTGEETQYF
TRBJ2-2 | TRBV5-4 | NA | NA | TGTGCCAGCAGCTTTCGGGAGGGGGCCTTGAACACCGGGGAGCTGTTTTTT | CASSFREGALNTGELFF
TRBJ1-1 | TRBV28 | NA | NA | TGTGCCAGCAGTTTAGCGGCGGCTAGAGCTGAAGCTTTCTTT | CASSLAAARAEAFF
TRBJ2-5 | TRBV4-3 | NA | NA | TGCGCCAGCAGCCAAGATCCAGGGCCGGAGGGGACCCAGTACTTC | CASSQDPGPEGTQYF
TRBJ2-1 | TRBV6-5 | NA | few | TGTGCCAGCAGTTACTCGACGAACGGCAACAATGAGCAGTTCTTC | CASSYSTNGNNEQFF
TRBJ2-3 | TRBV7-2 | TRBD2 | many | TGTGCCAGCACCACTTACCTAGCGGGGGGGTTAACGCAGTATTTT | CASTTYLAGGLTQYF
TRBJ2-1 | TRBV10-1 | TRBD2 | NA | TGCGCCAGCAGTAACCCGGGACTAGCGGGGGAACCGAGCTCCTACAATGAGCAGTTCTTC | CASSNPGLAGEPSSYNEQFF
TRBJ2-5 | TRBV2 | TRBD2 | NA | TGTGCCAGCAGCGCGGGGGGTCCGATTGAGACCCAGTACTTC | CASSAGGPIETQYF
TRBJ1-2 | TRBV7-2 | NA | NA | TGTGCCAGCAGTCAGAGGGAGGGGGTCTATGGCTACACCTTC | CASSQREGVYGYTF
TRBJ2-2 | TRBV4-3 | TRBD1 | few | TGCGCCAGCACCCCCGGGACAGGAGTCGGGGAGCTGTTTTTT | CASTPGTGVGELFF
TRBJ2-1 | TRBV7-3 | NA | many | TGTGCCAGCAGCCAGGGCGGCTCCTACAATGAGCAGTTCTTC | CASSQGGSYNEQFF
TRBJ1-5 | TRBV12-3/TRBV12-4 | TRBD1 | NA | TGTGCCAGCAGTGGACAGGGGACAAGTCAGCCCCAGCATTTT | CASSGQGTSQPQHF
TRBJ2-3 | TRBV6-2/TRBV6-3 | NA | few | TGTGCCAGCAGTTACTCTGGTGGCGGGGATCCAGATACGCAGTATTTT | CASSYSGGGDPDTQYF
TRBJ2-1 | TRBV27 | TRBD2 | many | TGTGCCAGCAGTGCCCTGACTAGCGGGGTCTACAATGAGCAGTTCTTC | CASSALTSGVYNEQFF
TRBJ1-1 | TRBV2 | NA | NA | TGTGCCAGCAGTGGTGCAGGGGTGGACACTGAAGCTTTCTTT | CASSGAGVDTEAFF
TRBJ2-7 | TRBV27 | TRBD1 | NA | TGTGCCAGCACCCCGGGACAGGGGGCCTTTTGGTCCTACGAGCAGTACTTC | CASTPGQGAFWSYEQYF
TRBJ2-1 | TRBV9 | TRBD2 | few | TGTGCCAGCAGCCCGGGGGGTGTCAATGAGCAGTTCTTC | CASSPGGVNEQFF
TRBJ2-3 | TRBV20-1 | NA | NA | TGCGCCATCGCAGATACGCAGTATTTT | CAIADTQYF
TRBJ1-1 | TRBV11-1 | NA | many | TGTGCCAGCAGCCGCAACAGGGACACTGAAGCTTTCTTT | CASSRNRDTEAFF
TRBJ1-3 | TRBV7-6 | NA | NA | TGTGCCAGCAGCCCCGGACAGTCCCACTCTGGAAACACCATATATTTT | CASSPGQSHSGNTIYF
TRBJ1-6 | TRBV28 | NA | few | TGTGCCAGCTTACCCCCCGGGACTGCTAATTCACCCCTCCACTTT | CASLPPGTANSPLHF
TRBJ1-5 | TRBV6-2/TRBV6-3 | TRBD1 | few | TGTGCCAGCGGCCAGGGACAGCGTTTTGGGCCCCAGCATTTT | CASGQGQRFGPQHF
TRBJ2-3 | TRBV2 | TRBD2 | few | TGTGCCACCCCCACTAGCGGGGTCAGGGTGGGAGATACGCAGTATTTT | CATPTSGVRVGDTQYF